This record concerns one TCR beta chain sequence. This clone occurred once. The antigen it binds to is not known. No much larger clonotype is one base removed from it; base qualities were not supplied. CD8 naive samples consisted of CD45RO-negative cells that were positively selected for CCR7, yielding a CD45RA+CCR7+ population without TemRA cells. The donors were healthy, HIV-negative adults with no recently reported acute infections or vaccinations. Every donor was a Caucasian adult living in Nashville, Tennessee, USA. Blood was obtained by leukapheresis, after which PBMCs were separated by Ficoll-Histopaque density gradient centrifugation and cryopreserved in liquid nitrogen vapor phase. Purity and quantity of every magnetically sorted T cell population were checked by analytical flow cytometry. From each sorted fraction, genomic DNA was isolated and quantified by UV absorbance on a Nanodrop 2000c.

The entry originates in a study of shared clonotypes between healthy human individuals (TCRdb year 2020). Some background on the complete study: Three men and a couple of women, aged 18 to 49 years, made up the cohort. Leukapheresis yielded between about 0.85 and 10 billion PBMCs per donor. For each donor, CD4 naive and CD4 memory were each given three plates, CD8 naive was given two plates, and CD8 memory was given one plate. The study deeply sequenced blood TCR repertoires of about 5 healthy adults to estimate repertoire size and the extent of clonotype sharing between individuals. To increase sequencing depth and limit assay-specific biases, different laboratories used diverse techniques to prepare libraries and sequence TCR repertoires.

Using the deep immunoSEQ assay, multiplex PCR amplified TCR CDR3 regions from genomic DNA. Genomic DNA extracted from each cell subset was distributed evenly over all wells of several immunoSEQ 96-well plates, and each plate served as one replicate. For sorted subsets, roughly 0.2 ug genomic DNA, equal to 30,000 to 35,000 T cell genomes, was loaded into each replicate PCR. Purified libraries were measured with a Qubit 3.0 fluorometer, size-checked on a Bioanalyzer 2100, and measured again with the KAPA Library Quantification kit. Every immunoSEQ 96-well plate was sequenced on a dedicated single-read 150-cycle Illumina NextSeq 550 flow cell. On the study's bioinformatics: Because only junctional sequences without quality scores were contained in the immunoSEQ output, filtering matching that applied to full-length reads could not be performed. To assign V/J genes and CDR3, sequences were annotated against IMGT germline references using PyIR, a Python wrapper for IgBLAST v1.9. Reads were filtered out if the reads had weak V/J assignments (E-value above 1e-6), no CDR3, stop codons, out-of-frame junctions, or ambiguous translated residues. V3J clonotypes were defined by identical inferred V gene, J gene, and CDR3 amino acid sequence. Percentage overlap between repertoires was calculated by dividing the number of shared unique clonotypes by the size of the smaller repertoire. RTK rarefaction, the Chao1 estimator, and Recon v2.1 estimates of unobserved clonotypes were used to assess repertoire richness. Generation probabilities were computed with OLGA for all TCRbeta clonotypes obtained by the gDNA method from several donors. This is the immuneACCESS table as TCRdb keeps it, with only in-frame sequences that have V and J called. A part of the clones is gone; compared with another copy, unresolved V genes explain less than half, and the rest is unexplained. Clone size and V and J calls were adopted from that table, with D and trimming inferred from the DNA. The sample yields around 560,000 clones; about 95% were counted once. The ten largest account for approximately 0.11% of the sample.

V is cut back by 5 bases and J by 8 bases, with 8 bases in the junction unmatched. According to the germline V gene, CDR1 reads SGHVS and CDR2 reads FQNEAQ. The CDR3 measures 14 amino acids from cysteine to phenylalanine. Only the CDR3 DNA is retained, 42 bases long and in frame from the first base. What the authors observed across the whole study: Sampling was restricted to blood, and TCR repertoires in tissue are likely to differ from TCR repertoires in blood. Because the study included only a small number of donors, the genetic and exposure-history diversity represented was limited. Higher generation probabilities were observed for clonotypes shared by all four sorted-subset donors than for non-shared clonotypes. About 5% of naive CD4, around 3.6% of naive CD8, about 2.1% of memory CD4, and 0.35% to 0.5% of memory CD8 clonotypes were shared across a few donors. Incomplete sequencing was indicated by rarefaction of sorted-subset datasets, despite the large sequencing depth. Pairwise subsampling indicated that sequencing depth was expected to affect the degree of clonotype sharing among donors. Naive subsets generally had larger estimated clonotype richness than memory subsets.

The TCR originated in a woman aged 25 to 39 in good health. The specimen was naive CD8+ T cells sorted from blood. The cell subset or site label corresponds to: CD45RA+CCR7+. The V gene is TRBV7-8 and the J gene is TRBJ2-2; 7 central bases correspond to TRBD2. CDR3 protein: CASSALQGGGELFF. The nucleotide sequence reads TGTGCCAGCAGCGCCCTTCAGGGAGGGGGGGAGCTGTTTTTT.